Detailed here is one TCR beta chain. What antigen it recognizes has not been identified. Base qualities were left out, and no much larger clone turns up one base away. The data belong to a study of T-cell reconstitution after alpha-beta-depleted transplantation in children listed by TCRdb under 2016. As for the study more broadly: Using TCR repertoire profiling, the study quantitatively followed how T-cell immune reconstitution unfolded in children after TCRalphabeta/CD19-depleted allogeneic hematopoietic cell transplantation. General conclusions and limits of the study: Over the following months the frequencies of hyperexpanded clones went down, and after one year T-cell counts and TCRbeta diversity were mostly credited to newly produced T cells. In some patients, the high TCRbeta diversity seen at day 60 was put down to recipient T cells and intrathymic progenitors that had survived conditioning. The apparently early alphabetaT-cell count recovery about two months after transplant was reportedly dependent on only several hundred rapidly expanded clones derived from non-depleted graft cells.

The library was produced with PCR. Sequencing took place on an Illumina HiSeq 2500. TCR library preparation used molecular barcoding, with unique molecular identifiers applied to normalize quantification of the TCRbeta repertoire. TCRdb reworked the public reads: Q25 trimming with fastp, MiXCR clone assembly, productive beta chains retained. Every distinct CDR3 protein forms one entry, paired with its most common genes and DNA. This sample gives hundreds of thousands of distinct CDR3 sequences in total; more than 20% of them show up just once. The ten most abundant clones make up about 5% of the sample. The treatment or condition label, read with the paper, signifies: allogeneic hematopoietic cell transplantation with graft depleted of TCRalphabeta T cells and CD19 B cells. Transplant recipients were children who received TCRalphabeta/CD19-depleted allogeneic hematopoietic cell grafts. The V and J ends are trimmed by 2 bases and 6 bases, leaving 7 bases between them. Reading from cysteine to phenylalanine, the CDR3 counts 12 amino acids. Just the 36-base CDR3 DNA is kept, in frame starting at base 1. CDR1 MNHNY and CDR2 SVGAGI were looked up in the germline V gene (reference sequence).

The sequencing used PBMCs, mostly from graft donor cells, collected 360 days after TCRalphabeta/CD19-depleted stem cell transplant. This chain joins TRBV6-6 to TRBJ1-1, with no reliable assignment of the D segment. This clonotype was obtained from a female patient aged 2 to 10 who had a stem cell transplant for congenital amegakaryocytic thrombocytopenia, so the T cells may come from the graft donor. The CDR3 in this case is CASSYRAPEAFF. In nucleotides, the sequence is TGTGCCAGCAGTTACAGGGCCCCTGAAGCTTTCTTT.